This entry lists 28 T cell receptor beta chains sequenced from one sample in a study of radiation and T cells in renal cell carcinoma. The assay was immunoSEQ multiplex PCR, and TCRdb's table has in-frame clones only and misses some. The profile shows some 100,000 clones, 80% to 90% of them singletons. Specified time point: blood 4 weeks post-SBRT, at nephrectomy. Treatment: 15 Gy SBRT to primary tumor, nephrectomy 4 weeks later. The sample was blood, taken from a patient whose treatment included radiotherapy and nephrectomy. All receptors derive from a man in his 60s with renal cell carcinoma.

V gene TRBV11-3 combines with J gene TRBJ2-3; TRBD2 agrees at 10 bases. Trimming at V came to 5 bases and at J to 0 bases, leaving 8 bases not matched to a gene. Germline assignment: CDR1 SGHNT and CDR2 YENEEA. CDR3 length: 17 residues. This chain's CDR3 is CASSPSGAGGSTDTQYF. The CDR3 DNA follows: TGTGCCAGCAGCCCCTCGGGAGCGGGAGGGAGCACAGATACGCAGTATTTT.

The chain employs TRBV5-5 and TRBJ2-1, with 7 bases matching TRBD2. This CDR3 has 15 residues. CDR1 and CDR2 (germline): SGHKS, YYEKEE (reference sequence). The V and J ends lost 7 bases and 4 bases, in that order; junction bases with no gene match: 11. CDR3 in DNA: TGTGCCAGCCGATGGGCTAGCGGAGAATACAATGAGCAGTTCTTC. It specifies CASRWASGEYNEQFF.

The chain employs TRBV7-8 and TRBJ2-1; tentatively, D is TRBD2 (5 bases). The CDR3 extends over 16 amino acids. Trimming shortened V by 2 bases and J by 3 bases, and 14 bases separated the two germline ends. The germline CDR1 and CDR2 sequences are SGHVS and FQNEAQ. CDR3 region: CASSLRASKSYNEQFF. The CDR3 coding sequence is TGTGCCAGCAGCTTACGGGCTAGCAAGAGCTACAATGAGCAGTTCTTC.

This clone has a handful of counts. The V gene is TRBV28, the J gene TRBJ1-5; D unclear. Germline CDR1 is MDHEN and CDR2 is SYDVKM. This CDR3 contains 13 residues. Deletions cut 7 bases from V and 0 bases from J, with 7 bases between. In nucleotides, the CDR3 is TGTGCCAGCAAACCGTATAGCAATCAGCCCCAGCATTTT. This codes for CASKPYSNQPQHF.

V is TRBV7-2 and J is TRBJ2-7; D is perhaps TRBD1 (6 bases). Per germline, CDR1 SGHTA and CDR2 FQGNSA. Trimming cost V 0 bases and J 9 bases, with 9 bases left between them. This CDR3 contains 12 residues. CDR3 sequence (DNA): TGTGCCAGCAGCTTAGCGGGGGCGCGGCAGTACTTC. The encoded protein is CASSLAGARQYF. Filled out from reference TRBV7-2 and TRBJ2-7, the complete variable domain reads GAGVSQSPSNKVTEKGKDVELRCDPISGHTALYWYRQSLGQGLEFLIYFQGNSAPDKSGLPSDRFSAERTGGSVSTLTIQRTQQEDSAVYLCASSLAGARQYFGPGTRLTVT.

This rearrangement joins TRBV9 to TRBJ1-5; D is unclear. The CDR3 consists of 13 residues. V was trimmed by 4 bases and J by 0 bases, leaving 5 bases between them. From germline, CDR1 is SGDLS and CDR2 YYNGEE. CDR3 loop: CASSLDSNQPQHF. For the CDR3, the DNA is TGTGCCAGCAGCCTCGATAGCAATCAGCCCCAGCATTTT.

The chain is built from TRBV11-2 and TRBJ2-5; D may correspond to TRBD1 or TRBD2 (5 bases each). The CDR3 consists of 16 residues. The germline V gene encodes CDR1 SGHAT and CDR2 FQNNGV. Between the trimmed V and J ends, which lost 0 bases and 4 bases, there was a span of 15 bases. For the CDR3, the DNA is TGTGCCAGCAGCTTAGAATTGAGGTGGGGGAGAGAGACCCAGTACTTC. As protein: CASSLELRWGRETQYF.

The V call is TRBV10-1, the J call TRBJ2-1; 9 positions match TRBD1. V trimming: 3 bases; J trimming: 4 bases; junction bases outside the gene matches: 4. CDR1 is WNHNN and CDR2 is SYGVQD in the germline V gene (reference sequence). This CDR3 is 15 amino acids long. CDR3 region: CASSDMGQGYNEQFF. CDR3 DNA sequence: TGCGCCAGCAGTGATATGGGACAGGGTTACAATGAGCAGTTCTTC.

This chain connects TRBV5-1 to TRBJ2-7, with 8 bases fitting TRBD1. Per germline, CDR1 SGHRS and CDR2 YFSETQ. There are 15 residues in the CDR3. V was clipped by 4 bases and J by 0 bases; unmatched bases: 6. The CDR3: CASSIQGGASYEQYF. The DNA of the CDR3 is TGCGCCAGCAGCATACAGGGGGGCGCCTCCTACGAGCAGTACTTC.

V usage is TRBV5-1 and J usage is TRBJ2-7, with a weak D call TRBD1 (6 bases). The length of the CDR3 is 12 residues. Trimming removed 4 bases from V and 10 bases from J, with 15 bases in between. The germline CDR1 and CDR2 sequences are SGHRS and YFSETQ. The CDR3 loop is CASSPDSHLQYF. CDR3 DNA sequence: TGCGCCAGCAGCCCGGACAGTCATTTACAGTACTTC.

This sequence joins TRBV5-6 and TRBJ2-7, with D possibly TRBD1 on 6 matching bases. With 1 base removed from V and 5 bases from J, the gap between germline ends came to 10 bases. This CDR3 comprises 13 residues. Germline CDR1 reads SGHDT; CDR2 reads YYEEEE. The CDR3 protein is CASSLQGQDEQYF. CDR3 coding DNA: TGTGCCAGCAGCTTGCAGGGGCAGGACGAGCAGTACTTC.

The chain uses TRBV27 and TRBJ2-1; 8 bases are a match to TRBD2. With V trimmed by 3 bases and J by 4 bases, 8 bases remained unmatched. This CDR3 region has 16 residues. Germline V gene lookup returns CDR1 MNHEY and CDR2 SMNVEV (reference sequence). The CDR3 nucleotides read TGTGCCAGCAGTTTGACCCCGGGACTAGTGTACAATGAGCAGTTCTTC. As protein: CASSLTPGLVYNEQFF.

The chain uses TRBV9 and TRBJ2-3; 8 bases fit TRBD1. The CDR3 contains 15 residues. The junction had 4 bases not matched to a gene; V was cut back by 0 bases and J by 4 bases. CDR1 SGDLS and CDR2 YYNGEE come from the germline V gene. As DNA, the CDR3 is TGTGCCAGCAGCGTAGGACAGGGGTCATCAGATACGCAGTATTTT. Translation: CASSVGQGSSDTQYF.

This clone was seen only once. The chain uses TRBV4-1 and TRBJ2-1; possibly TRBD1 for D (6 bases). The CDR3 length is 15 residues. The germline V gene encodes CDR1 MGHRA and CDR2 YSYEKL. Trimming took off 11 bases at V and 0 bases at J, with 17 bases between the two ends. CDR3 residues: CASSRGQSSYNEQFF. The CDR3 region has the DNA TGCGCCTCCTCTCGGGGACAAAGCTCCTACAATGAGCAGTTCTTC.

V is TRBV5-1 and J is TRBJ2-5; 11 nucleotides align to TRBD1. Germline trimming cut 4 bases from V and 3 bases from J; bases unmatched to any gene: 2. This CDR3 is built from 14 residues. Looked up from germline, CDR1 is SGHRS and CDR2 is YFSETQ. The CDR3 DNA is TGCGCCAGCAGCCGGACAGGGGGCGAAGAGACCCAGTACTTC. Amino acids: CASSRTGGEETQYF.

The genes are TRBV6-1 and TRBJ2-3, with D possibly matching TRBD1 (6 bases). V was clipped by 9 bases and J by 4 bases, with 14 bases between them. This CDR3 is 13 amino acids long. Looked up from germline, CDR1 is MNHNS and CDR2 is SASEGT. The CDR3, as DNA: TGTGCCAGTGAACTCAGGGGCGCAGATACGCAGTATTTT. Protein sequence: CASELRGADTQYF.

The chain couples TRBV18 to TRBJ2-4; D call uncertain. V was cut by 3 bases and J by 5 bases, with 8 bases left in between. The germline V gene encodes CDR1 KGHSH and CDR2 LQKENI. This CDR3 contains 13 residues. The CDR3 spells CASSPDPENIQYF. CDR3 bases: TGTGCCAGCTCACCCGATCCCGAAAACATTCAGTACTTC.

CDR3 residues: CASSLGSTGELFF. The CDR3 DNA follows: TGCGCCAGCAGCTTGGGCAGCACCGGGGAGCTGTTTTTT. The rearrangement links TRBV5-1 to TRBJ2-2; no clear D gene. Trimming shortened V by 0 bases and J by 4 bases, and 4 bases separated the two germline ends. CDR3 length: 13 amino acids. Germline V gene lookup returns CDR1 SGHRS and CDR2 YFSETQ.

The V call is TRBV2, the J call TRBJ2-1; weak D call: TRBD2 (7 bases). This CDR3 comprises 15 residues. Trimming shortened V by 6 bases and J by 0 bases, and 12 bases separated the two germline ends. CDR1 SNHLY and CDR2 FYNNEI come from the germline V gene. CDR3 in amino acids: CASSPGEGSYNEQFF. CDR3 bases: TGTGCCAGCAGCCCAGGGGAGGGCTCCTACAATGAGCAGTTCTTC.

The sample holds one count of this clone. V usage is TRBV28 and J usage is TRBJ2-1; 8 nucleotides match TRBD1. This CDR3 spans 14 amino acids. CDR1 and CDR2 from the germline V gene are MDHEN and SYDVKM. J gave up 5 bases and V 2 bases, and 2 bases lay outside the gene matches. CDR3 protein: CASSLEDRDNEQFF. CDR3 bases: TGTGCCAGCAGTTTAGAGGACAGGGACAATGAGCAGTTCTTC. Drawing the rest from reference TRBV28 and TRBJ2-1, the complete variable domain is DVKVTQSSRYLVKRTGEKVFLECVQDMDHENMFWYRQDPGLGLRLIYFSYDVKMKEKGDIPEGYSVSREKKERFSLILESASTNQTSMYLCASSLEDRDNEQFFGPGTRLTVL.

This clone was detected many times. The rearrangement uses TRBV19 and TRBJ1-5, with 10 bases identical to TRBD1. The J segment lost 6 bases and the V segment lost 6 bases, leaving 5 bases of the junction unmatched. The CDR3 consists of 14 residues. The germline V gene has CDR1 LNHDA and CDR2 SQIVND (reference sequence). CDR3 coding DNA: TGTGCCAGTAGCTTGACAGGGGGCAGTCAGCCCCAGCATTTT. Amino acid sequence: CASSLTGGSQPQHF.

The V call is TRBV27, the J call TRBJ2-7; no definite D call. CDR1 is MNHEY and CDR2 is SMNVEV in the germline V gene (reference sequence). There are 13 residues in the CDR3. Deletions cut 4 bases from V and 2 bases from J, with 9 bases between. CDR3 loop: CASSSPPTYEQYF. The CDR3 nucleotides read TGTGCCAGCAGTTCCCCTCCAACCTACGAGCAGTACTTC.

The CDR3: CASSLQVAYEQYF. In nucleotides, the CDR3 is TGTGCCAGCAGCTTACAGGTGGCCTACGAGCAGTACTTC. This chain joins TRBV7-6 and TRBJ2-7; the D is unclear. Germline V gene data show CDR1 as SGHVS and CDR2 as FNYEAQ. The V end was cut by 2 bases, the J end by 2 bases, with 7 bases between. The CDR3 covers 13 residues.

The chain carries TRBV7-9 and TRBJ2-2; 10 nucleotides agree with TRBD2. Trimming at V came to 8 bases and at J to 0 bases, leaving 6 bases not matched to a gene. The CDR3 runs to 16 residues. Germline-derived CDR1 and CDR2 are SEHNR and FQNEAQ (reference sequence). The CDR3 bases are TGTGCCAGCCCCACTAGCGGGAAACCGAACACCGGGGAGCTGTTTTTT. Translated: CASPTSGKPNTGELFF.

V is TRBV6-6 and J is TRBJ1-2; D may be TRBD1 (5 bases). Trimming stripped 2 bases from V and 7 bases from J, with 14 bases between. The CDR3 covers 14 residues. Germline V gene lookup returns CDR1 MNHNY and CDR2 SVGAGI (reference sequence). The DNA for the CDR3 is TGTGCCAGCAGTTACGGGACCGATAGGGGTGGCTACACCTTC. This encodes CASSYGTDRGGYTF.

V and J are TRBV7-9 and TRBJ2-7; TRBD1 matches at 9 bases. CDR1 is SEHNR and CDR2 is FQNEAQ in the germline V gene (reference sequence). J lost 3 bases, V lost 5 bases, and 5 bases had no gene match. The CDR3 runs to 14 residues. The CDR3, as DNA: TGTGCCAGCAGCCACCCGGGACAGGGCTACGAGCAGTACTTC. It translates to CASSHPGQGYEQYF.

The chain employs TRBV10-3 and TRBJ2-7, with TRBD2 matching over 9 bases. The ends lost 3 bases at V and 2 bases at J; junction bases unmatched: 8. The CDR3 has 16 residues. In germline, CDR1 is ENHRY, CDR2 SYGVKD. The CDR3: CAISDEGSGRTYEQYF. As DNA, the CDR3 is TGTGCCATCAGTGATGAGGGTAGCGGGAGAACCTACGAGCAGTACTTC.

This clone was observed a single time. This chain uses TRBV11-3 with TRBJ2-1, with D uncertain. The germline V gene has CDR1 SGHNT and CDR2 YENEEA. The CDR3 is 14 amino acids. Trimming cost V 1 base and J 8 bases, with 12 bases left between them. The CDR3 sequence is CASSLGPSGYEQFF. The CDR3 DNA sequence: TGTGCCAGCAGCTTAGGTCCTTCTGGCTATGAGCAGTTCTTC.